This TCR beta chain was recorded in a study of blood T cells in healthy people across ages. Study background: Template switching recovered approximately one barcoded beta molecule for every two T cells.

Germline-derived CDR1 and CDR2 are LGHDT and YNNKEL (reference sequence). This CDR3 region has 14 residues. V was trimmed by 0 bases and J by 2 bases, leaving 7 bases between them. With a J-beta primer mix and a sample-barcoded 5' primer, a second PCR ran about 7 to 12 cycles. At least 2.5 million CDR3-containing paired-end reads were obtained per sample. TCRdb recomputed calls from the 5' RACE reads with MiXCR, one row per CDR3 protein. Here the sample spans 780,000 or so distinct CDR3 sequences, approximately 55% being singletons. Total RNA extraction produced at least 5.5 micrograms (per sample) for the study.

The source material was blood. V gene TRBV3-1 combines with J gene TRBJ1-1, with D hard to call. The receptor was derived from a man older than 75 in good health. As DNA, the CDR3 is TGTGCCAGCAGCCAAGATCTCGGAAACACTGAAGCTTTCTTT. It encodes CASSQDLGNTEAFF.